Listed below are T cell receptor beta chains from one sample, sequenced in a study of blood T cell repertoires in COVID-19. Using immunoSEQ multiplex PCR, the repertoire was profiled, and TCRdb retains in-frame clones only, with some absent. The sample shows about 220,000 clones, 70% to 90% of them seen only once. Sequences were obtained from peripheral blood. These receptors all come from a human donor in a cohort sampled during active COVID-19. The CDR3 runs from the conserved cysteine through the conserved F or W.

>TRBJ2-3|TRBV13
CASSPRWEYRGDSTDTQYF
>TRBJ2-3|TRBV29-1
CSVDSSTDTQYF
>TRBJ1-1|TRBV29-1
CSVEEFGSAFF
>TRBJ1-1|TRBV4-2
CASSPGSRETEAFF
>TRBJ1-2|TRBV24-1
CATSGGTAENTYGYTF
>TRBJ1-1|TRBV5-1
CASSRGQYTEAFF
>TRBJ2-1|TRBV5-1
CASRKGPEDYNEQFF
>TRBJ1-2|TRBV30
CAWSQGGPSHGYTF
>TRBJ2-1|TRBV6-4
CASSDRGRGDYNEQFF
>TRBJ1-5|TRBV10-3
CAISGTGRGNQPQHF
>TRBJ1-6|TRBV28
CASSYGSRNSPLHF
>TRBJ1-4|TRBV21-1
CASSKGSGLYATNEKLFF
>TRBJ2-7|TRBV7-2
CASRPGLAGGREQYF
>TRBJ2-7|TRBV28
CASSPLQRNSYEQYF
>TRBJ2-7|TRBV27
CASSKTGTGDSYEQYF
>TRBJ2-7|TRBV5-4
CASSLEGQGNYEQYF
>TRBJ1-4|TRBV2
CASSVIQGATNEKLFF
>TRBJ2-1|TRBV7-6
CASSPSGTYNEQFF
>TRBJ1-1|TRBV12-3/TRBV12-4
CASSRGLNTEAFF
>TRBJ2-1|TRBV3-1/TRBV3-2
CASSQESSGRFF
>TRBJ1-2|TRBV27
CASSPKGTGSDYGYTF
>TRBJ2-5|TRBV2
CASSEDREWQEETQYF
>TRBJ1-4|TRBV27
CASSLQRQGNEKLFF
>TRBJ2-3|TRBV4-1
CASSQDAGGEGDTQYF
>TRBJ2-1|TRBV7-9
CASSPGLAVRDEQFF
>TRBJ2-1|TRBV28
CASSFVGQGRGSGNEQFF
>TRBJ2-3|TRBV27
CASSLTGSTDTQYF